The 29 T cell receptor beta chains listed next were all sequenced from one sample in a study of regulatory T cells in long-lasting Graves disease. CDR3 regions were amplified by Arm-PCR using iRepertoire HTBI primers to build TCR beta libraries. TCRdb called the multiplex PCR reads again in MiXCR, with one record for every CDR3 protein. This repertoire shows some 500,000 distinct CDR3 sequences, roughly 13% found once; its top ten account for more than 8.5%. As to time point: newly diagnosed GD, antithyroid drugs for less than 3 months. Making the TCR library involved RNA that had been extracted from PBMCs. This sample also belongs to another study, concerning T cells in Graves' hyperthyroidism and ophthalmopathy.

The specimen comprised peripheral blood mononuclear cells (PBMCs), sampled at new diagnosis, from a patient treated with antithyroid drugs. The receptors derive from a man aged 30 to 45 with Graves disease.

This clonotype was found a few times. The V gene is TRBV6-1, the J gene TRBJ2-7; TRBD1 matches 7 bases. The junction had 17 bases not matched to a gene; V was cut back by 8 bases and J by 4 bases. This CDR3 is 16 amino acids long. Germline V gene sequence: CDR1 MNHNS, CDR2 SASEGT. Here the CDR3 reads CASGISGGRVRYEQYF. The CDR3 DNA sequence: TGTGCCAGCGGGATATCAGGGGGTAGGGTCAGATACGAGCAGTACTTC.

This clonotype was counted between two and nine times. The CDR3 region is CASLGATGVSNYGYTF. The DNA of the CDR3 is TGTGCCAGTCTTGGGGCGACAGGGGTATCCAACTATGGCTACACCTTC. The J gene is TRBJ1-2, the V gene TRBV19, with 8 bases fitting TRBD1. CDR1 is LNHDA and CDR2 is SQIVND in the germline V gene (reference sequence). The junction had 13 bases not matched to a gene; V was cut back by 8 bases and J by 2 bases. The CDR3 loop spans 16 amino acids.

This clonotype was seen ten or more times. The chain couples TRBV20-1 to TRBJ2-3, with 10 bases lining up with TRBD2. There are 15 residues in the CDR3. Germline V gives CDR1 DFQATT, CDR2 SNEGSKA (reference sequence). Germline trimming cut 6 bases from V and 6 bases from J; bases unmatched to any gene: 12. CDR3 region: CSAPPGTSVVDTQYF. As DNA, the CDR3 is TGCAGTGCACCCCCCGGGACTAGCGTAGTGGATACGCAGTATTTT.

This clonotype showed up many times. The chain carries TRBV27 and TRBJ2-7; TRBD1 aligns across 9 bases. Germline trimming cut 5 bases from V and 6 bases from J; bases unmatched to any gene: 14. The CDR3 consists of 16 residues. Germline loops: CDR1 MNHEY, CDR2 SMNVEV (reference sequence). The CDR3 loop is CASSIWGGTGRSEQYF. The CDR3 coding sequence is TGTGCCAGCAGTATCTGGGGAGGGACAGGGCGGTCCGAGCAGTACTTC.

The CDR3 protein is CASSSASGYGDEQFF. The CDR3 DNA is TGTGCCAGCTCATCGGCCAGCGGGTACGGCGATGAGCAGTTCTTC. This chain uses TRBV18 with TRBJ2-1; possible D gene TRBD2, 6 bases. V lost 5 bases, J lost 8 bases, and 19 bases lay in between. CDR3 length: 15 amino acids. Germline CDR1 reads KGHSH; CDR2 reads LQKENI.

This clonotype was detected many times. The chain uses TRBV12-3 or TRBV12-4 and TRBJ1-2; 11 bases match TRBD1. The trim removed 3 bases at V and 6 bases at J, leaving 9 bases unmatched. The CDR3 totals 16 residues. The CDR3 coding sequence is TGTGCCAGCAGTTTTGGGACAGGGGGTAGGAAGCATGGCTACACCTTC. Amino acids: CASSFGTGGRKHGYTF.

The V and J genes are TRBV5-4 and TRBJ1-5; no clear D. The V gene lost 2 bases and the J gene lost 7 bases, with 10 bases spanning the gap. Germline values: CDR1 SGHNT, CDR2 YYREEE (reference sequence). The CDR3 spans 13 residues. The CDR3 sequence: CASSFGERQPQHF. CDR3 DNA sequence: TGTGCCAGCAGCTTTGGGGAGAGGCAGCCCCAGCATTTT. The whole variable domain, remainder taken from reference TRBV5-4 and TRBJ1-5, is ETGVTQSPTHLIKTRGQQVTLRCSSQSGHNTVSWYQQALGQGPQFIFQYYREEENGRGNFPPRFSGLQFPNYSSELNVNALELDDSALYLCASSFGERQPQHFGDGTRLSIL.

This clonotype has at least ten counts. J is TRBJ2-1 and V is TRBV7-9; 11 bases fit TRBD2. The V gene's germline CDR1 is SEHNR and CDR2 FQNEAQ (reference sequence). Unmatched junction bases numbered 5, after V lost 6 bases and J lost 4 bases. The CDR3 totals 15 residues. CDR3: CASRAGTSGYNEQFF. DNA for the CDR3: TGTGCCAGCAGGGCCGGGACTAGCGGTTACAATGAGCAGTTCTTC.

In this sample, this clonotype turned up a few times. The chain joins TRBV29-1 to TRBJ1-1, with no clear D. Trimming left V 2 bases short and J 2 bases short, with 9 bases between. Germline CDR1 reads SQVTM; CDR2 reads ANQGSEA. This CDR3 spans 13 amino acids. The CDR3 region has the DNA TGCAGCGTTGAAAAGGAAACCAACACTGAAGCTTTCTTT. The encoded protein is CSVEKETNTEAFF.

This clonotype was seen ten or more times. CDR3 sequence (DNA): TGTGCCAGCAGTGAATCGGCAGGGAGGGCAGATACGCAGTATTTT. It translates to CASSESAGRADTQYF. The chain joins TRBV25-1 to TRBJ2-3; 7 bases agree with TRBD2. The CDR3 is 15 amino acids. Germline V gene sequence: CDR1 MGHDK, CDR2 SYGVNS. Losses at the gene ends were 1 base for V and 4 bases for J; bases not matched to a gene: 5. Full variable domain (outside the CDR3, taken from reference TRBV25-1 and TRBJ2-3): EADIYQTPRYLVIGTGKKITLECSQTMGHDKMYWYQQDPGMELHLIHYSYGVNSTEKGDLSSESTVSRIRTEHFPLTLESARPSHTSQYLCASSESAGRADTQYFGPGTRLTVL.

This clonotype was picked up many times. The chain couples TRBV12-3 or TRBV12-4 to TRBJ2-2; 9 bases are shared with TRBD2. Trimming cost V 3 bases and J 6 bases; bases outside gene matches: 11. The CDR3 length is 17 residues. For the CDR3, the DNA is TGTGCCAGCAGTTTGTGGCGGGAGGGCCTTAGAGCCGGGGAGCTGTTTTTT. Amino acid sequence: CASSLWREGLRAGELFF.

This clonotype was detected ten times or more. The gene calls are TRBV20-1 and TRBJ2-1; the D gene is possibly TRBD2 (6 bases). V lost 4 bases and J 5 bases, leaving 15 bases between the germline ends. The CDR3 contains 14 residues. Germline values: CDR1 DFQATT, CDR2 SNEGSKA (reference sequence). The CDR3, as DNA: TGCAGTGCTACCTGGGACTCGACACACAATGAGCAGTTCTTC. It encodes CSATWDSTHNEQFF.

The chain uses TRBV12-3 or TRBV12-4 and TRBJ2-6; 8 bases agree with TRBD2. CDR3 length: 17 residues. Losses at the gene ends were 5 bases for V and 1 base for J; bases not matched to a gene: 7. The CDR3 coding sequence is TGTGCCAGCAGTAACCTCGGGAGGGCGTCTGGGGCCAACGTCCTGACTTTC. Translating it yields CASSNLGRASGANVLTF.

Ten or more counts support this clonotype. The rearrangement joins TRBV7-9 to TRBJ2-1; TRBD2 aligns across 10 bases. V lost 5 bases, J lost 6 bases, and 19 bases stayed unmatched. CDR1 and CDR2 from the germline V gene are SEHNR and FQNEAQ (reference sequence). CDR3 size: 19 residues. CDR3 protein: CASSRSPAGGPGFANEQFF. In DNA, the CDR3 is TGTGCCAGCAGCCGCTCCCCAGCGGGAGGGCCCGGATTCGCCAATGAGCAGTTCTTC.

This clonotype has at least ten counts. V usage is TRBV28 and J usage is TRBJ1-3; TRBD1 matches 7 bases. The CDR3 length is 15 residues. Trimming took 2 bases from V and 3 from J; bases not matched to a gene: 4. In germline, CDR1 is MDHEN, CDR2 SYDVKM. The CDR3 sequence: CASSLGRGFGNTIYF. The CDR3 DNA sequence: TGTGCCAGCAGTTTAGGCAGGGGGTTTGGAAACACCATATATTTT.

This clonotype was seen many times. The J gene is TRBJ2-1, the V gene TRBV27, with 7 bases matching TRBD2. J lost 2 bases, V lost 3 bases, and 7 bases had no gene match. In germline, CDR1 is MNHEY, CDR2 SMNVEV (reference sequence). The CDR3 is made up of 16 amino acids. CDR3: CASSFGGGTAYNEQFF. The CDR3 DNA sequence: TGTGCCAGCAGTTTCGGGGGAGGGACCGCCTACAATGAGCAGTTCTTC.

There are many counts of this clonotype. The chain is built from TRBV6-1 and TRBJ2-6; D may be TRBD2 (6 bases). V lost 6 bases, J lost 0 bases, and 12 bases lay in between. This CDR3 has 16 residues. The germline V gene has CDR1 MNHNS and CDR2 SASEGT. CDR3 loop: CASSRGWYSGANVLTF. The CDR3 DNA is TGTGCCAGCAGCCGGGGGTGGTACTCTGGGGCCAACGTCCTGACTTTC.

Many counts were recorded for this clonotype. V usage is TRBV7-2 and J usage is TRBJ2-1; TRBD2 matches 9 bases. The CDR3 is made up of 16 amino acids. With V trimmed by 1 base and J by 2 bases, 3 bases remained unmatched. CDR1 SGHTA and CDR2 FQGNSA come from the germline V gene. This CDR3 reads CASSLGSGGPYNEQFF. CDR3 in DNA: TGTGCCAGCAGCTTAGGAAGCGGGGGGCCCTACAATGAGCAGTTCTTC.

This clonotype was counted at least ten times. Its ends do not fully match the called genes, so a read error is possible. The chain employs TRBV7-2 and TRBJ1-1; D remains ambiguous. CDR1 and CDR2 (germline): SGHTA, FQGNSA. The CDR3 runs 13 residues. CDR3 DNA: TGTGCCAGCAGCATAAGTCCATACACTGAAGCTCTCTTT. Amino acid sequence: CASSISPYTEALF.

The chain couples TRBV11-3 to TRBJ2-1, with TRBD2 identical over 8 bases. The CDR3 extends over 15 amino acids. The J segment lost 6 bases and the V segment lost 1 base, leaving 5 bases of the junction unmatched. CDR1 SGHNT and CDR2 YENEEA come from the germline V gene. The CDR3 coding sequence is TGTGCCAGCAGCTTAGCTAGCGGGCTTACCAATGAGCAGTTCTTC. It specifies CASSLASGLTNEQFF.

This clonotype has a count of ten or more. J is TRBJ1-1 and V is TRBV7-3, with TRBD1 identical over 7 bases. V was pared by 4 bases and J by 13 bases, with 6 bases of the junction left unmatched. Germline CDR1 and CDR2: SGHTA and FQGTGA. This CDR3 has 11 amino acids. CDR3 protein: CASSSSGQVFF. The CDR3 DNA sequence: TGTGCCAGCAGCTCCTCCGGACAGGTTTTCTTT.

This clonotype was picked up many times. The J gene is TRBJ2-5, the V gene TRBV18, with D hard to call. Germline V gives CDR1 KGHSH, CDR2 LQKENI. There are 14 residues in the CDR3. Trimming left V 1 base short and J 1 base short, with 7 bases between. The CDR3: CASSPQPSQETQYF. The CDR3 region has the DNA TGTGCCAGCTCACCACAGCCTAGCCAAGAGACCCAGTACTTC.

This clonotype was counted at least ten times. This chain joins TRBV20-1 and TRBJ1-1, with TRBD1 matching 7 bases. CDR3 size: 13 residues. In germline, CDR1 is DFQATT, CDR2 SNEGSKA (reference sequence). The V and J ends lost 6 bases and 6 bases, in that order; junction bases with no gene match: 10. The CDR3 protein is CSAHPGRGAEAFF. Here the CDR3 DNA reads TGCAGTGCCCACCCGGGCAGGGGGGCTGAAGCTTTCTTT.

Comments on this clonotype: Given a much more abundant clone one base away, this may be a read error. This chain uses TRBV27 with TRBJ2-7; TRBD2 matches 13 bases. Germline V CDR1 and CDR2: MNHEY, SMNVEV (reference sequence). There are 15 residues in the CDR3. Here the CDR3 DNA reads TGTGCCAGCAGTTTCGGACTAGCGGGAGTGTTTGCCCTGCACTTC. It translates to CASSFGLAGVFALHF.

The chain employs TRBV12-3 or TRBV12-4 and TRBJ1-3, with TRBD1 as a possible D gene (5 bases). This CDR3 is built from 15 residues. V gave up 5 bases and J gave up 0 bases, with 11 bases separating them. The CDR3 region has the DNA TGTGCCAGCAGTCTAGGACACAACTCTGGAAACACCATATATTTT. Translation gives CASSLGHNSGNTIYF.

This clonotype was seen many times. The rearrangement links TRBV10-3 to TRBJ2-3, with a tentative D call TRBD2 (7 bases). The CDR3 consists of 16 residues. Trimming left V 0 bases short and J 2 bases short, with 12 bases between. Germline V CDR1 and CDR2: ENHRY, SYGVKD. CDR3 sequence (DNA): TGTGCCATCAGTGAGTCGGGGGGGACACTCACAGATACGCAGTATTTT. This codes for CAISESGGTLTDTQYF.

This clonotype was seen many times. The chain uses TRBV15 and TRBJ1-2, with TRBD1 as a possible D gene (5 bases). In germline, CDR1 is LNHNV, CDR2 YYDKDF (reference sequence). CDR3 size: 14 residues. The V gene lost 4 bases and the J gene lost 0 bases, with 9 bases spanning the gap. CDR3 in amino acids: CATSISGPNYGYTF. The CDR3 DNA reads as TGTGCCACCAGCATATCAGGGCCTAACTATGGCTACACCTTC.

Ten or more counts support this clonotype. The V call is TRBV2, the J call TRBJ2-7, with 7 bases lining up with TRBD2. The CDR3 is 13 residues long. Trimming removed 3 bases from V and 4 bases from J; junction bases left unmatched: 3. The germline V gene has CDR1 SNHLY and CDR2 FYNNEI. The CDR3 DNA reads as TGTGCCAGCAGTGAGCGGGAGTGGTACGAGCAGTACTTC. Protein sequence: CASSEREWYEQYF.

This clonotype was observed many times. This chain uses TRBV5-1 with TRBJ2-5; D possibly corresponds to TRBD1 (6 bases). CDR1 and CDR2 (germline): SGHRS, YFSETQ. The length of the CDR3 is 13 residues. Trimming left V 1 base short and J 4 bases short, with 8 bases between. The CDR3 here is CASSLTGPETQYF. As DNA, the CDR3 is TGCGCCAGCAGCTTGACAGGGCCAGAGACCCAGTACTTC. The variable domain in full, with the rest retrieved from reference TRBV5-1 and TRBJ2-5, is KAGVTQTPRYLIKTRGQQVTLSCSPISGHRSVSWYQQTPGQGLQFLFEYFSETQRNKGNFPGRFSGRQFSNSRSEMNVSTLELGDSALYLCASSLTGPETQYFGPGTRLLVL.